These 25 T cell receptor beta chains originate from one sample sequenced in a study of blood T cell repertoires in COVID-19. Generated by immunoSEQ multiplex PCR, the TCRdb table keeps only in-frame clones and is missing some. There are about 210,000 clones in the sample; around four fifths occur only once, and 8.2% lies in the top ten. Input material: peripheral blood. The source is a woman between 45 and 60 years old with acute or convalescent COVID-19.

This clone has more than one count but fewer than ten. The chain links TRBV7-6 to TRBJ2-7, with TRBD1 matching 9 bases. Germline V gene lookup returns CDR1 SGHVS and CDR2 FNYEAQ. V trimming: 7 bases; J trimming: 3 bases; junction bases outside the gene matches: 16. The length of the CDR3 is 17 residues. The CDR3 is CASIHHPGQGPCYEQYF. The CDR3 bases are TGTGCCAGCATCCACCACCCTGGACAGGGGCCCTGCTACGAGCAGTACTTC.

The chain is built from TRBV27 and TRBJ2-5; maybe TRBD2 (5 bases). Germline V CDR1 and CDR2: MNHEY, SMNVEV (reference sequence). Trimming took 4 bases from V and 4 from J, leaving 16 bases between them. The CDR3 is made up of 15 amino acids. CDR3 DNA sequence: TGTGCCAGCAGTTCCAACTTAGCGAGTCGAGAGACCCAGTACTTC. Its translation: CASSSNLASRETQYF.

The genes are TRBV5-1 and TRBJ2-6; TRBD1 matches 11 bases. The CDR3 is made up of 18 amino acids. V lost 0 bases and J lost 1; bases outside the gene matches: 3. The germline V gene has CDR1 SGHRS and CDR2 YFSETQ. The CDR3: CASSLAGTGGSGANVLTF. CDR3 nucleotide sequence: TGCGCCAGCAGCTTGGCCGGGACAGGGGGGTCTGGGGCCAACGTCCTGACTTTC.

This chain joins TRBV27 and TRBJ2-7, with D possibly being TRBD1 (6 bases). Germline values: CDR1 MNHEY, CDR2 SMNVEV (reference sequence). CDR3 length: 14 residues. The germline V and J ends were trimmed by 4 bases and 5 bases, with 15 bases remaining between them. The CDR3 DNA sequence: TGTGCCAGCAGTTCCCCGATGACAGGTAACGAGCAGTACTTC. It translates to CASSSPMTGNEQYF.

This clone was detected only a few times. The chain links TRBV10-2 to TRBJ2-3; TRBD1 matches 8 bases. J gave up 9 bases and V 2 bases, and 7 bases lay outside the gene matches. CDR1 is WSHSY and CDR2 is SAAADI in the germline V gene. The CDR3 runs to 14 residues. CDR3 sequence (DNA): TGCGCCAGCAGTGAGACTCAGGACAGGGTCACGCAGTATTTT. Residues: CASSETQDRVTQYF.

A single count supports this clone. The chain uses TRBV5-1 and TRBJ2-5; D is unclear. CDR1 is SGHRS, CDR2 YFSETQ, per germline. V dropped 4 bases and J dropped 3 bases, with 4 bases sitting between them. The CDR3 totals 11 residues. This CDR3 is CASSQKETQYF. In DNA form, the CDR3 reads TGCGCCAGCAGCCAGAAAGAGACCCAGTACTTC. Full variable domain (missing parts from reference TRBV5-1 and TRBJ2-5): KAGVTQTPRYLIKTRGQQVTLSCSPISGHRSVSWYQQTPGQGLQFLFEYFSETQRNKGNFPGRFSGRQFSNSRSEMNVSTLELGDSALYLCASSQKETQYFGPGTRLLVL.

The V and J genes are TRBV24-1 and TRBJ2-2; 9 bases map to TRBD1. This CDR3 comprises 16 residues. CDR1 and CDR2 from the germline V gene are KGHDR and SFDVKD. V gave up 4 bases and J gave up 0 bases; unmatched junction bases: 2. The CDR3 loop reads CATSDGDRANTGELFF. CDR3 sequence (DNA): TGTGCCACCAGTGACGGGGACAGGGCGAACACCGGGGAGCTGTTTTTT.

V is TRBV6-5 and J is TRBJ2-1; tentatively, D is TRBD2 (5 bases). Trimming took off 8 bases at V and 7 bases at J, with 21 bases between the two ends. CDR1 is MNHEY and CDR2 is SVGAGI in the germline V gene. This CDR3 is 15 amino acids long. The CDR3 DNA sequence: TGTGCCAGCGGGAACCAGGCCTACCGGAGGAATGAGCAGTTCTTC. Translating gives CASGNQAYRRNEQFF.

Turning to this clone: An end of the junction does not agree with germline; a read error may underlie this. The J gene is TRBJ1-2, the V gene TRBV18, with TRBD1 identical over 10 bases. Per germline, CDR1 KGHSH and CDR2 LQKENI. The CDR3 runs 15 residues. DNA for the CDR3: TGTGCCAGCTCACCCTCCGGGACAGGGGACTACGGCTACACCTTC. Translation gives CASSPSGTGDYGYTF.

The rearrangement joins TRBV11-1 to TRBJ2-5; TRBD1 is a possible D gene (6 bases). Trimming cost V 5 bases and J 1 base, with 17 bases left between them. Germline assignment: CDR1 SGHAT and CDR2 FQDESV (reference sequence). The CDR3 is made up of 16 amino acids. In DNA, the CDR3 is TGTGCCAGCAGCAGTCCGCCCGGGACACTCCAAGAGACCCAGTACTTC. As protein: CASSSPPGTLQETQYF.

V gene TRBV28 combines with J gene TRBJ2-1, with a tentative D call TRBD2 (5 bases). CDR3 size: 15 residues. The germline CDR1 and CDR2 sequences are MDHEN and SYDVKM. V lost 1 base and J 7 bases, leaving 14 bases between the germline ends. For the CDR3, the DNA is TGTGCCAGCAGTTTATCCCGGACTGGTCGAAATGAGCAGTTCTTC. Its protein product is CASSLSRTGRNEQFF. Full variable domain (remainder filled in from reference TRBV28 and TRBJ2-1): DVKVTQSSRYLVKRTGEKVFLECVQDMDHENMFWYRQDPGLGLRLIYFSYDVKMKEKGDIPEGYSVSREKKERFSLILESASTNQTSMYLCASSLSRTGRNEQFFGPGTRLTVL.

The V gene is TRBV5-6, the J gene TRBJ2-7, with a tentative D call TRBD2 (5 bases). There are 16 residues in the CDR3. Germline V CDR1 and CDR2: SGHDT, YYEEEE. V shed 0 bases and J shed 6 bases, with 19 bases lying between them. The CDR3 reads CASSLVPSDLAGEQYF. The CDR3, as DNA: TGTGCCAGCAGCTTGGTTCCTTCAGACCTGGCGGGCGAGCAGTACTTC.

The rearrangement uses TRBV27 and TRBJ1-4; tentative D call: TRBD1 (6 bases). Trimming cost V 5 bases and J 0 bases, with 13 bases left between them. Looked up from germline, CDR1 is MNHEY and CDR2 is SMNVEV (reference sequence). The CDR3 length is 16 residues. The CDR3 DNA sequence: TGTGCCAGCAGTCAAGGACAGATCCCAACTAATGAAAAACTGTTTTTT. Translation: CASSQGQIPTNEKLFF.

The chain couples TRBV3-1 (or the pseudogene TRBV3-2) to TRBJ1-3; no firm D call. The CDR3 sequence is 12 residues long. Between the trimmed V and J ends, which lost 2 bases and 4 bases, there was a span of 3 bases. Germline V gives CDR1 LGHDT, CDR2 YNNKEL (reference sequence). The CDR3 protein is CASSQTGNTIYF. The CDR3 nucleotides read TGTGCCAGCAGCCAAACAGGAAACACCATATATTTT.

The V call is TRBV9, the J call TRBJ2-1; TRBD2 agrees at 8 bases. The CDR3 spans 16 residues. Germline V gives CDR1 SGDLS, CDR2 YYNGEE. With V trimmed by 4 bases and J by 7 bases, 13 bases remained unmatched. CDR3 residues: CASSPRRSGSFNEQFF. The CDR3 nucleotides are TGTGCCAGCAGCCCCCGGCGGAGCGGGAGTTTTAATGAGCAGTTCTTC.

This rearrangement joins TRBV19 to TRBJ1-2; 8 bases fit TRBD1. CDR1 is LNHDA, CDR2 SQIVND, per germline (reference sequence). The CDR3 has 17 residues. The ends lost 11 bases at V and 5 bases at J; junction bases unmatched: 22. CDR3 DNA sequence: TGTGCCTTATACTACCCCCGGGACAGGTCTTTTTTTTATGGCTACACCTTC. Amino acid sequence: CALYYPRDRSFFYGYTF. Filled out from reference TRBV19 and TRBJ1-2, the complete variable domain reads DGGITQSPKYLFRKEGQNVTLSCEQNLNHDAMYWYRQDPGQGLRLIYYSQIVNDFQKGDIAEGYSVSREKKESFPLTVTSAQKNPTAFYLCALYYPRDRSFFYGYTFGSGTRLTVV.

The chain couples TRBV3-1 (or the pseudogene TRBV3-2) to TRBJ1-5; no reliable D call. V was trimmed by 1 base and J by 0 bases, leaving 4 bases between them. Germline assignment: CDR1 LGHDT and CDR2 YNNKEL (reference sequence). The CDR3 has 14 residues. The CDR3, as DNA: TGTGCCAGCAGCCAAGCTAATAGCAATCAGCCCCAGCATTTT. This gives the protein CASSQANSNQPQHF.

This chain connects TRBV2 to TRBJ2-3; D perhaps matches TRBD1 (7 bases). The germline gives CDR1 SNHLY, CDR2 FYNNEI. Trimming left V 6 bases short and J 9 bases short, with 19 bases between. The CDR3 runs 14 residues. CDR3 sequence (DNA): TGTGCCAGCAGCCAAGCCGCCCCAGGGGGGACGCAGTATTTT. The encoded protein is CASSQAAPGGTQYF.

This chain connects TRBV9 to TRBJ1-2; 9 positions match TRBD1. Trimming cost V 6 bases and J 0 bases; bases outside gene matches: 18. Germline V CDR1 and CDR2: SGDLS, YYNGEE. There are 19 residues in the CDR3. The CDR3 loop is CASNQLRDRVIGANYGYTF. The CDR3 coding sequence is TGTGCCAGCAACCAACTCCGGGACAGGGTAATTGGAGCTAACTATGGCTACACCTTC. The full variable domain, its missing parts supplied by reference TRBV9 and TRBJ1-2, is DSGVTQTPKHLITATGQRVTLRCSPRSGDLSVYWYQQSLDQGLQFLIQYYNGEERAKGNILERFSAQQFPDLHSELNLSSLELGDSALYFCASNQLRDRVIGANYGYTFGSGTRLTVV.

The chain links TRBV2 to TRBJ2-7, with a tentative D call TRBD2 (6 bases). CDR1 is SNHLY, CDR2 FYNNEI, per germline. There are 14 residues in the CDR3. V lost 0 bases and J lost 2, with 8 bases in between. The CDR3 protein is CASSEAGGAYEQYF. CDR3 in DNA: TGTGCCAGCAGTGAAGCGGGAGGTGCCTACGAGCAGTACTTC.

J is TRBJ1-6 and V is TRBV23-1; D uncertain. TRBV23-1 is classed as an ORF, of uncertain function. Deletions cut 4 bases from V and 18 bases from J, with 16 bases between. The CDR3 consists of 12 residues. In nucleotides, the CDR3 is TGCGCCAGCAGTCGACTAATTCACCGGGGCCACTTT. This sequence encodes CASSRLIHRGHF.

The CDR3 protein is CAISGEGGTDTQYF. CDR3 sequence (DNA): TGTGCCATCAGTGGGGAGGGGGGTACAGATACGCAGTATTTT. The chain is built from TRBV10-3 and TRBJ2-3; a possible D gene is TRBD2 (7 bases). The V end lost 4 bases, the J end lost 3 bases, and 11 bases lay between the germline ends. CDR3 length: 14 amino acids. CDR1 is ENHRY and CDR2 is SYGVKD in the germline V gene.

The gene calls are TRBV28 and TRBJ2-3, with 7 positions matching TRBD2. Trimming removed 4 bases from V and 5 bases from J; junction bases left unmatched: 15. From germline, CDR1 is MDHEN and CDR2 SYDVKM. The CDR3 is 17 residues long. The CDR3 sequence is CASSSRTSGKAQDTQYF. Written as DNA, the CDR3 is TGTGCCAGCAGTTCAAGGACGAGCGGGAAGGCCCAAGATACGCAGTATTTT.

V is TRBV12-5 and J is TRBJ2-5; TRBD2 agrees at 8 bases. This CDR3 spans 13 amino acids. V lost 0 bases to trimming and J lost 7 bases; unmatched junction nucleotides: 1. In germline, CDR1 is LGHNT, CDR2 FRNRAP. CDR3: CASGLVRGGTQYF. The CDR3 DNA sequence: TGTGCTAGTGGTTTGGTACGGGGGGGGACCCAGTACTTC.

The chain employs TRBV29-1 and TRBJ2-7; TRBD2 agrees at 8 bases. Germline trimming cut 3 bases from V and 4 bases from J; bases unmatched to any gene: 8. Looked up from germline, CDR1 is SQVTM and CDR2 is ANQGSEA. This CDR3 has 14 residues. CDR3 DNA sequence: TGCAGCGTTGAGTACGCGGGAGGACAGTACGAGCAGTACTTC. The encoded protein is CSVEYAGGQYEQYF.